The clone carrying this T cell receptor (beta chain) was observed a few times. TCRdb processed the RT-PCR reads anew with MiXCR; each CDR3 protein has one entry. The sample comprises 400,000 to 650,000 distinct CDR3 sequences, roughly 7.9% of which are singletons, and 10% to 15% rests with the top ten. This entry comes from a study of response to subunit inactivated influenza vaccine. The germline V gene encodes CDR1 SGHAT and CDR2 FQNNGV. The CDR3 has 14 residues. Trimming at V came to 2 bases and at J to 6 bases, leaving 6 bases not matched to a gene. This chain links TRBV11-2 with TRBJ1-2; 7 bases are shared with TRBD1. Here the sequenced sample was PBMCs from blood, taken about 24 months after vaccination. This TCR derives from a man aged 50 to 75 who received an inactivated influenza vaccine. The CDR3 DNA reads TGTGCCAGCAGCTTAATTACCACAGGGGATGGCTACACCTTC. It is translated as CASSLITTGDGYTF.